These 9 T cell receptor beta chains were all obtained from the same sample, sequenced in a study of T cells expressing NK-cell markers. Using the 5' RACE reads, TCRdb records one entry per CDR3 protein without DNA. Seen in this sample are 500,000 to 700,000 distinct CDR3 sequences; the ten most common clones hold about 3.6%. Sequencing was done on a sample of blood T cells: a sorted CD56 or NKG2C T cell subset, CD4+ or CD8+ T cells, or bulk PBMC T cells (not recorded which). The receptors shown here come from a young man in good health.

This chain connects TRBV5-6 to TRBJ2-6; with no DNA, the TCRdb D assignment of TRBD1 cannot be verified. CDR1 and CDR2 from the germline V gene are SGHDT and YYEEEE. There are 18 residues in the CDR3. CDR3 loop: CASSPRGRSLSGANVLTF. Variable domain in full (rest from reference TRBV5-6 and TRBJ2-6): DAGVTQSPTHLIKTRGQQVTLRCSPKSGHDTVSWYQQALGQGPQFIFQYYEEEERQRGNFPDRFSGHQFPNYSSELNVNALLLGDSALYLCASSPRGRSLSGANVLTFGAGSRLTVL.

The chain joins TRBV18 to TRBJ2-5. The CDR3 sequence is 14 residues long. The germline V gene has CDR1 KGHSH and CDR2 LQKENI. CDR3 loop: CASSSSGGTETQYF.

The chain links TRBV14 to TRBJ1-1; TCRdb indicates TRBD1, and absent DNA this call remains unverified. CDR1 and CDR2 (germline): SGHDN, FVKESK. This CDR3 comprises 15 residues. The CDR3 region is CASSLRTGANTEAFF.

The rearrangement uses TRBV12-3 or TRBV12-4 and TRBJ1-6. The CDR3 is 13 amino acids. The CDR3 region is CASRSLGDRPLHF.

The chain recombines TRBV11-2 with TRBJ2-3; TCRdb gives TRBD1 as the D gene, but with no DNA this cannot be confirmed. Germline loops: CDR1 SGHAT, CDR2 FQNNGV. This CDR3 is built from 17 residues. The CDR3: CASSLVGAMKRTDTQYF.

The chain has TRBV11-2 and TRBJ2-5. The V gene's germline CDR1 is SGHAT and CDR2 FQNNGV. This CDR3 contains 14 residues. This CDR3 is CASSLRVSQETQYF. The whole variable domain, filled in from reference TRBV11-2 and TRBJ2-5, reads EAGVAQSPRYKIIEKRQSVAFWCNPISGHATLYWYQQILGQGPKLLIQFQNNGVVDDSQLPKDRFSAERLKGVDSTLKIQPAKLEDSAVYLCASSLRVSQETQYFGPGTRLLVL.

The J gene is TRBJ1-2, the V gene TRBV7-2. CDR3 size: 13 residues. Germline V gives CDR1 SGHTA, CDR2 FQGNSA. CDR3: CASSLGTFYGYTF. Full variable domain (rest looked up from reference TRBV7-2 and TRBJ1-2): GAGVSQSPSNKVTEKGKDVELRCDPISGHTALYWYRQSLGQGLEFLIYFQGNSAPDKSGLPSDRFSAERTGGSVSTLTIQRTQQEDSAVYLCASSLGTFYGYTFGSGTRLTVV.

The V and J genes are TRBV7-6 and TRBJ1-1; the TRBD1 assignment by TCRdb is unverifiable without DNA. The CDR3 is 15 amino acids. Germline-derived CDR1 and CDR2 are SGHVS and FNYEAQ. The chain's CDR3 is CASSYRQGASTEAFF. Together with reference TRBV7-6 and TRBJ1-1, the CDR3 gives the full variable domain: GAGVSQSPRYKVTKRGQDVALRCDPISGHVSLYWYRQALGQGPEFLTYFNYEAQQDKSGLPNDRFSAERPEGSISTLTIQRTEQRDSAMYRCASSYRQGASTEAFFGQGTRLTVV.

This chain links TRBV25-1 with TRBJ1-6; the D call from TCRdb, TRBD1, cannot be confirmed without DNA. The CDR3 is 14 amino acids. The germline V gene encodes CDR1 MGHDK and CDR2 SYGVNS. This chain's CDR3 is CASNPGWVNSPLHF.